This TCR beta chain was captured by sequencing in a study of radiation and T cells in renal cell carcinoma. Study-wide background: Nephrectomy followed 15 Gy stereotactic body radiation by 4 weeks.

Some clones are missing from TCRdb's copy, which holds only in-frame ones; the method was immunoSEQ multiplex PCR. Among 150,000 to 160,000 clones listed, approximately 88% were seen once. This sample's time point: blood 2 weeks post-SBRT. As for treatment: 15 Gy SBRT to primary tumor, nephrectomy 4 weeks later. Radiation-treated patients gave blood at baseline, week 2 and week 4. The tumor was a clear cell renal cell carcinoma. Deletions cut 2 bases from V and 7 bases from J, with 15 bases between. The CDR3 sequence is 15 residues long. Germline lookup yields CDR1 SGHAT and CDR2 FQNNGV. This TCR was sampled from a woman in her forties or fifties with renal cell carcinoma. The gene calls are TRBV11-2 and TRBJ1-3; tentatively, D is TRBD1 (5 bases). Sequenced here: blood, sampled from a patient whose treatment included radiotherapy and nephrectomy. CDR3 nucleotide sequence: TGTGCCAGCAGCTTAATGCAGGGAATATGGAACACCATATATTTT. It specifies CASSLMQGIWNTIYF.